This record concerns one T cell receptor beta chain sequence. Its antigen is still unknown. MiXCR was run by TCRdb on the RT-PCR reads, yielding one entry per CDR3 protein. In the table there are some 800,000 distinct CDR3 sequences, approximately 22% of which are singletons. These data are taken from a study of response to subunit inactivated influenza vaccine. Study outcomes and limitations: Authors suggested that a seasonal influenza vaccination recruits few new T cells each time.

The CDR3 loop spans 16 amino acids. Unmatched junction bases numbered 11, after V lost 2 bases and J lost 6 bases. Germline loops: CDR1 SGHRS, CDR2 YFSETQ. The material was PBMCs from blood, obtained 4 to 6 days after vaccination. The receptor's source is a man aged 50 to 59 who received an inactivated influenza vaccine. This rearrangement joins TRBV5-1 to TRBJ1-2; TRBD1 matches 9 bases. Here the CDR3 reads CASSLDPWTGENGYTF. DNA of the CDR3: TGCGCCAGCAGCTTAGATCCTTGGACAGGGGAAAATGGCTACACCTTC. The full variable domain, with the rest looked up from reference TRBV5-1 and TRBJ1-2, is KAGVTQTPRYLIKTRGQQVTLSCSPISGHRSVSWYQQTPGQGLQFLFEYFSETQRNKGNFPGRFSGRQFSNSRSEMNVSTLELGDSALYLCASSLDPWTGENGYTFGSGTRLTVV.